The clone carrying this T cell receptor beta chain was counted between two and nine times. The data were taken from a study of T-cell reconstitution after alpha-beta-depleted transplantation in children. Trimming shortened V by 1 base and J by 7 bases, and 14 bases separated the two germline ends. The CDR3 has 14 residues. The TCRbeta library was prepared with unique molecular identifiers. Using its own MiXCR run on the PCR reads, TCRdb lists one record per CDR3 protein. The sample holds 420,000 or so distinct CDR3 sequences; about a tenth are singletons and the top ten take 4.5% to 7%. The starting material was PBMCs from the stem cell graft donor, obtained from the stem cell graft. The receptor was derived from a human donor who donated a stem cell graft to a child with acute myeloid leukemia. The chain uses TRBV12-3 or TRBV12-4 and TRBJ2-7; D unclear. The CDR3 sequence is CASSLGLRNMEQYF. CDR3 in DNA: TGTGCCAGCAGTTTAGGGCTCCGTAATATGGAGCAGTACTTC.